Listed below are T cell receptor beta chains from one sample, sequenced in a study of T cell changes during pregnancy in multiple sclerosis. Measured with immunoSEQ multiplex PCR; TCRdb has only the in-frame clones, and not every one. In the table there are 25,000 to 35,000 clones, 88% of which are singletons. This specimen consisted of CD4+ T cells from peripheral blood mononuclear cells, obtained in the first trimester of pregnancy. All receptors derive from a female donor in good health, enrolled as a control in a pregnancy study. Both conserved end residues are part of each CDR3. Fields, in order: D gene, clone size, V gene, J gene, CDR3 protein, CDR3 DNA. A D gene is named only where the DNA matches it firmly. A clone size is listed for some rows: how often the clone was seen (once, few, many), or a class if it is expanded.

>TRBD1|few|TRBV2|TRBJ1-2
CASSGTIWDREDYTF
TGTGCCAGCAGTGGAACTATCTGGGACAGGGAGGACTACACCTTC
>TRBD2|NA|TRBV11-3|TRBJ2-1
CASSQTSGGYNEQFF
TGTGCCAGCAGCCAGACTAGCGGGGGTTACAATGAGCAGTTCTTC
>TRBD2|once|TRBV5-4|TRBJ2-1
CASSATSGGSYNEQFF
TGTGCCAGCAGCGCGACTAGCGGGGGTTCCTACAATGAGCAGTTCTTC
>NA|NA|TRBV4-1|TRBJ2-2
CASSRNGGRELFF
TGCGCCAGCAGCCGTAATGGGGGCCGGGAGCTGTTTTTT
>NA|NA|TRBV19|TRBJ1-1
CASSSREENQAFF
TGTGCCAGTAGTAGCAGGGAGGAGAATCAAGCTTTCTTT
>NA|once|TRBV30|TRBJ2-4
CALDEGVGGQYF
TGTGCCCTGGATGAAGGAGTGGGGGGTCAGTACTTC
>NA|few|TRBV14|TRBJ1-2
CASSQQPSTGRSYGYTF
TGTGCCAGCAGCCAACAGCCCTCGACAGGAAGAAGCTATGGCTACACCTTC
>NA|NA|TRBV4-3|TRBJ2-3
CASSQDITSDTQYF
TGCGCCAGCAGCCAAGATATAACTAGCGATACGCAGTATTTT
>TRBD1|NA|TRBV19|TRBJ2-7
CASSIDLGRGWYEQYF
TGTGCCAGTAGTATAGATCTAGGCAGGGGGTGGTACGAGCAGTACTTC
>NA|NA|TRBV7-6|TRBJ2-3
CASSPSSLGTQYF
TGTGCCAGCAGCCCAAGCAGTCTAGGTACGCAGTATTTT
>NA|NA|TRBV7-2|TRBJ2-1
CASSSGGFEQFF
TGTGCCAGCAGTTCAGGGGGGTTTGAGCAGTTCTTC
>NA|NA|TRBV30|TRBJ1-5
CAWSGQGTYSNQPQHF
TGTGCCTGGAGTGGCCAGGGAACCTATAGCAATCAGCCCCAGCATTTT
>NA|NA|TRBV6-5|TRBJ2-7
CASTLPGLDEQYF
TGTGCCAGCACCCTACCGGGGTTGGACGAGCAGTACTTC
>NA|NA|TRBV2|TRBJ1-1
CASRVGAKGTEAFF
TGTGCCAGCAGGGTGGGGGCAAAAGGCACTGAAGCTTTCTTT
>TRBD2|NA|TRBV4-2|TRBJ2-1
CASRITSGGLDNEQFF
TGTGCCAGCAGGATCACTAGCGGGGGGCTTGACAATGAGCAGTTCTTC
>TRBD1|NA|TRBV4-2|TRBJ1-2
CASRHREGQDYGYTF
TGTGCCAGCCGGCATAGAGAGGGACAGGACTATGGCTACACCTTC
>NA|NA|TRBV5-1|TRBJ2-5
CASSWGSQETQYF
TGCGCCAGCAGCTGGGGCAGCCAAGAGACCCAGTACTTC
>NA|NA|TRBV7-2|TRBJ2-3
CASSLGPGGTDTQYF
TGTGCCAGCAGCTTGGGGCCCGGTGGCACAGATACGCAGTATTTT
>TRBD1|NA|TRBV18|TRBJ1-2
CASSPPGQNYGYTF
TGTGCCAGCTCACCCCCGGGACAGAACTATGGCTACACCTTC
>NA|few|TRBV19|TRBJ1-1
CATVNTEAFF
TGTGCGACAGTGAACACTGAAGCTTTCTTT
>TRBD2|NA|TRBV5-1|TRBJ2-5
CASSSGEAGPGTQYF
TGCGCCAGCAGCTCGGGTGAAGCGGGACCGGGGACCCAGTACTTC
>NA|NA|TRBV18|TRBJ2-5
CASSRGQQETQYF
TGTGCCAGCTCACGCGGACAGCAAGAGACCCAGTACTTC
>TRBD2|NA|TRBV11-3|TRBJ2-2
CASSFGGIRELFF
TGTGCCAGCAGCTTCGGGGGGATCCGGGAGCTGTTTTTT
>TRBD2|NA|TRBV19|TRBJ2-6
CASTPGAGVSSGANVLTF
TGTGCCAGTACTCCTGGCGCGGGGGTGAGCTCTGGGGCCAACGTCCTGACTTTC
>TRBD1|NA|TRBV9|TRBJ1-6
CASSVATGGNSPLHF
TGTGCCAGCAGCGTAGCCACAGGGGGAAATTCACCCCTCCACTTT
>TRBD2|NA|TRBV4-2|TRBJ2-5
CASSTRGGKETQYF
TGTGCCAGCAGTACCCGGGGGGGCAAAGAGACCCAGTACTTC
>TRBD1|few|TRBV18|TRBJ1-2
CASSRETGTANGYTF
TGTGCCAGCTCACGGGAGACAGGGACAGCTAATGGCTACACCTTC